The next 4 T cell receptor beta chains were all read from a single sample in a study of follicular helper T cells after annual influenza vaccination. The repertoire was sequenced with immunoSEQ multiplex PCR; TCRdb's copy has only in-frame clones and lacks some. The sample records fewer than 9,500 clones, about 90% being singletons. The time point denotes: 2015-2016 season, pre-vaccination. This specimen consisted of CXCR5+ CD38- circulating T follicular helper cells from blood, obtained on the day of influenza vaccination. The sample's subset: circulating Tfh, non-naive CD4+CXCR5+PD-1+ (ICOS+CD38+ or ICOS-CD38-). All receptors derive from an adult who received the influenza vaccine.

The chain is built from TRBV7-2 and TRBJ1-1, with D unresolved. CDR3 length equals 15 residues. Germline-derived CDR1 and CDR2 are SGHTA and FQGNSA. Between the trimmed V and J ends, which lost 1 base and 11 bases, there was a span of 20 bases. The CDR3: CASSLDAGVNTGAFF. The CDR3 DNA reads TGTGCCAGCAGCTTAGATGCAGGAGTGAACACTGGGGCTTTCTTT. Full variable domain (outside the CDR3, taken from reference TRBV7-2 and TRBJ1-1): GAGVSQSPSNKVTEKGKDVELRCDPISGHTALYWYRQSLGQGLEFLIYFQGNSAPDKSGLPSDRFSAERTGGSVSTLTIQRTQQEDSAVYLCASSLDAGVNTGAFFGQGTRLTVV.

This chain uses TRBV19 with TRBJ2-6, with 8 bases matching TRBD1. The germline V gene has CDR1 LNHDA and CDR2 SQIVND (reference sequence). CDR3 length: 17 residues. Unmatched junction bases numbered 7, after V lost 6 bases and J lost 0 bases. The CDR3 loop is CASSGQGPYSGANVLTF. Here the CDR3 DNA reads TGTGCCAGTAGCGGACAGGGCCCTTACTCTGGGGCCAACGTCCTGACTTTC.

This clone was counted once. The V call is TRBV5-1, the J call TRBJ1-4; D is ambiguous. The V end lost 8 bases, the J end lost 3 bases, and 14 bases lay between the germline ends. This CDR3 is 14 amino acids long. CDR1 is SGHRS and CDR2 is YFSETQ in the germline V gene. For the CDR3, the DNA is TGCGCCAGTACGGTCGACGCAGCTAATGAAAAACTGTTTTTT. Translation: CASTVDAANEKLFF.

The CDR3 spells CASSPVGGNSPLHF. The CDR3 DNA reads as TGTGCCAGCAGTCCCGTTGGGGGTAATTCACCCCTCCACTTT. J is TRBJ1-6 and V is TRBV6-4; TRBD1 might be the D (5 bases). V was cut by 5 bases and J by 6 bases, with 11 bases left in between. CDR1 MRHNA and CDR2 SNTAGT come from the germline V gene. This CDR3 has 14 residues.